The entry below describes one T cell receptor (beta chain). The data originate from a study of Ad26.COV2.S vaccination and SARS-CoV-2 variants. In the study overall: Sample donor was a member of the COV1001 Ad26.COV2.S trial arm. The authors gave Ad26.COV2.S intramuscularly, either once or twice 56 days apart.

TCRdb keeps only in-frame clones here, not all; method: immunoSEQ multiplex PCR. This table has approximately 300,000 clones, around 84% appearing once. Treatment noted: 15 to 20 received Ad26.COV2.S at low or high dose, single or two shots; about 5 received placebo; per-sample allocation not given. Sampling was done on day 63 after the first vaccine or placebo injection. The individual, an adult aged 18-55 years, was a donor in Boston. This vaccine is an Ad26 vector that expresses the Wuhan-strain SARS-CoV-2 spike. Trimming removed 7 bases from V and 5 bases from J, with 8 bases in between. Germline-derived CDR1 and CDR2 are SGHTA and FQGNSA. The CDR3 length is 11 residues.

The chain couples TRBV7-2 to TRBJ2-5, with a tentative D call TRBD2 (6 bases). The sequences come from peripheral blood, collected in a trial of Ad26.COV2.S vaccine versus placebo. This sequence originates from a person between 18 and 60 years old who received the Ad26.COV2.S COVID-19 vaccine or a placebo. The CDR3 nucleotides are TGTGCCAGCACTCGGGGGGAGACCCAGTACTTC. This gives the protein CASTRGETQYF.